These 7 T cell receptor beta chains were sequenced from one sample in a study of blood T cell repertoires in COVID-19 (TCRdb year 2020). Library preparation was by the immunoSEQ multiplex PCR assay. TCRdb took this table from immuneACCESS and kept in-frame rearrangements with V and J called. Such tables lack part of the clones; where checked against another copy, unresolved V genes explain under half of the gap, and the rest is unexplained. The sample includes roughly 240,000 clones, with approximately 90% observed a single time. In total, the top ten clones hold 0.87% of the sample. Sequencing used PBMCs or T cells enriched from blood (not recorded which). The receptor set was obtained from a man aged 50 to 59 who had been exposed to COVID-19.

The CDR3 DNA follows: TGTGCCAGCAGTAAACACAGGGCCGCTAACTATGGCTACACCTTC. Translated: CASSKHRAANYGYTF. This chain joins TRBV6-5 and TRBJ1-2; a possible D gene is TRBD1 (6 bases). Germline V gene sequence: CDR1 MNHEY, CDR2 SVGAGI. V gave up 5 bases and J gave up 0 bases, with 13 bases separating them. The CDR3 contains 15 residues.

The chain couples TRBV9 to TRBJ1-2, with TRBD1 matching over 10 bases. The CDR3 spans 15 residues. The germline gives CDR1 SGDLS, CDR2 YYNGEE. V lost 2 bases, J lost 4 bases, and 5 bases stayed unmatched. DNA of the CDR3: TGTGCCAGCAGCGTGACAGGGGGCTCATTCTATGGCTACACCTTC. This encodes CASSVTGGSFYGYTF.

The V gene is TRBV10-1, the J gene TRBJ1-2; TRBD1 aligns across 8 bases. The V gene end was trimmed by 3 bases and the J gene end by 2 bases; junction bases not matched to a gene: 8. The CDR3 is 16 amino acids. Germline CDR1 reads WNHNN; CDR2 reads SYGVQD (reference sequence). The CDR3 loop is CASSDSRQGNNYGYTF. CDR3 sequence (DNA): TGCGCCAGCAGTGACTCGCGACAGGGGAACAACTATGGCTACACCTTC.

This sequence joins TRBV6-5 and TRBJ1-1; 10 bases line up with TRBD1. V was pared by 6 bases and J by 12 bases, with 7 bases of the junction left unmatched. This CDR3 has 12 amino acids. The germline V gene has CDR1 MNHEY and CDR2 SVGAGI. CDR3 coding DNA: TGTGCCAGCAGAAGGGACAGGGGCTCGACTTTCTTT. This encodes CASRRDRGSTFF.

Details on this clone: Its ends do not fully match the called genes, so a read error is possible. J is TRBJ2-1 and V is TRBV7-7, with TRBD2 matching 7 bases. Germline CDR1 SSHAT, CDR2 FNYEAQ (reference sequence). The CDR3 covers 15 residues. CDR3 sequence (DNA): TGTGCTAGCAGCTTAGGGAGGGCAGGGAGCATTGAGCAGTTCTTC. Translation: CASSLGRAGSIEQFF.

This sequence joins TRBV27 and TRBJ2-5; D remains unclear. This CDR3 region has 13 residues. Germline assignment: CDR1 MNHEY and CDR2 SMNVEV (reference sequence). V lost 0 bases and J lost 1, with 3 bases in between. This CDR3 is CASSLSLQETQYF. For the CDR3, the DNA is TGTGCCAGCAGTTTATCTCTCCAAGAGACCCAGTACTTC.

V usage is TRBV24-1 and J usage is TRBJ2-2; the match to TRBD1 covers 8 bases. Germline CDR1 and CDR2: KGHDR and SFDVKD. CDR3 length: 17 amino acids. J was trimmed by 3 bases and V by 3 bases; bases with no gene match: 8. In DNA form, the CDR3 reads TGTGCCACCAGTGATCCCCGGACAGGGCGTTACACCGGGGAGCTGTTTTTT. Translation: CATSDPRTGRYTGELFF.